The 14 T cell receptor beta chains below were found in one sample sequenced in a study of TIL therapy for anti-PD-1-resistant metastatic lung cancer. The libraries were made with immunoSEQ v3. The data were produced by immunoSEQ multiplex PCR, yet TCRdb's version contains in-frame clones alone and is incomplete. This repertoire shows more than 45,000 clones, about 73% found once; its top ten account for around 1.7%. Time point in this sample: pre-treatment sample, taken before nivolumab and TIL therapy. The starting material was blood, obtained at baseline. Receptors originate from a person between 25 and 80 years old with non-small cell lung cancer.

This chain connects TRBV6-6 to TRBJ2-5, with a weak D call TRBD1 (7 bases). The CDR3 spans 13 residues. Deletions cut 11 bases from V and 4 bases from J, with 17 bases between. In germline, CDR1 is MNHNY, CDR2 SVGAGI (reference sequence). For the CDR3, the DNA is TGTGCCTCCAGGGGGGAAATAAGAGAGACCCAGTACTTC. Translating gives CASRGEIRETQYF.

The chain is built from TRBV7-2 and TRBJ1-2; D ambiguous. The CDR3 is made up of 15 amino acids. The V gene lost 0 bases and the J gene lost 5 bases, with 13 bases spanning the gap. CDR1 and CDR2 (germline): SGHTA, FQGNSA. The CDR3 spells CASSLARGLEYGYTF. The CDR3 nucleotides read TGTGCCAGCAGCTTAGCAAGAGGGCTTGAGTATGGCTACACCTTC. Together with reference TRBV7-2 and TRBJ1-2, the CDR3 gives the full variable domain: GAGVSQSPSNKVTEKGKDVELRCDPISGHTALYWYRQSLGQGLEFLIYFQGNSAPDKSGLPSDRFSAERTGGSVSTLTIQRTQQEDSAVYLCASSLARGLEYGYTFGSGTRLTVV.

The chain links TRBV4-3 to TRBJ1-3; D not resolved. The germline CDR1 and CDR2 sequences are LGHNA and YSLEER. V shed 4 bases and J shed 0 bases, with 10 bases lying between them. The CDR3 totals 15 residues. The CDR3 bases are TGCGCCAGCAGCCCCCATGTGGGCTCTGGAAACACCATATATTTT. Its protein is CASSPHVGSGNTIYF.

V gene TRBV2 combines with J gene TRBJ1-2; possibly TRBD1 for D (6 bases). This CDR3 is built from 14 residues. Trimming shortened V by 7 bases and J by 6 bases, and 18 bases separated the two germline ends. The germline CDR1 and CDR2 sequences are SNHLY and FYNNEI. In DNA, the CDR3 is TGTGCCAGCAACCGGGCGGGGGGGCCCGATGGCTACACCTTC. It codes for CASNRAGGPDGYTF.

The CDR3 coding sequence is TGTGCCAGCAGATTTCGACTAGCGGGGGAAGGCGAGCAGTACTTC. Translated: CASRFRLAGEGEQYF. J is TRBJ2-7 and V is TRBV2, with TRBD2 matching 12 bases. Per germline, CDR1 SNHLY and CDR2 FYNNEI. Unmatched junction bases numbered 9, after V lost 6 bases and J lost 6 bases. The CDR3 runs 15 residues.

Here the CDR3 DNA reads TGTGCCAGTAGTATTGGGACCCCGGGACTAGCGGGGTTCACCGGGGAGCTGTTTTTT. It specifies CASSIGTPGLAGFTGELFF. The chain couples TRBV19 to TRBJ2-2, with TRBD2 matching 13 bases. This CDR3 region has 19 residues. V was pared by 3 bases and J by 4 bases, with 11 bases of the junction left unmatched. Germline V lookup: CDR1 LNHDA, CDR2 SQIVND (reference sequence).

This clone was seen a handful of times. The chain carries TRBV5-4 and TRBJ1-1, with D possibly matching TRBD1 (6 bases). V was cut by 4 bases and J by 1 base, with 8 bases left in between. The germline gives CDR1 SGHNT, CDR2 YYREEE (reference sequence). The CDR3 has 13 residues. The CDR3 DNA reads TGTGCCAGCAGCCCGACAGGGAACACTGAAGCTTTCTTT. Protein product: CASSPTGNTEAFF. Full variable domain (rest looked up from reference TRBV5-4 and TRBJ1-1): ETGVTQSPTHLIKTRGQQVTLRCSSQSGHNTVSWYQQALGQGPQFIFQYYREEENGRGNFPPRFSGLQFPNYSSELNVNALELDDSALYLCASSPTGNTEAFFGQGTRLTVV.

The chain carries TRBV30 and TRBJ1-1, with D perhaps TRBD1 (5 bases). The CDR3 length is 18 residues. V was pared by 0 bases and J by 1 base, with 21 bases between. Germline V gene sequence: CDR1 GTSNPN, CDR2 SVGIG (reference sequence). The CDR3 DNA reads TGTGCCTGGAGTGTCCCCCGGCAGGGAGGAAGGGGGAACACTGAAGCTTTCTTT. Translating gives CAWSVPRQGGRGNTEAFF.

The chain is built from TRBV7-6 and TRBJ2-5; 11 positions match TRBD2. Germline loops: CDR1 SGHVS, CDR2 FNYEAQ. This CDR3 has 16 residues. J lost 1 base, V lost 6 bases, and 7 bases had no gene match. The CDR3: CASSPSGGTGQETQYF. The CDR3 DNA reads TGTGCCAGCAGTCCTAGCGGGGGGACAGGCCAAGAGACCCAGTACTTC. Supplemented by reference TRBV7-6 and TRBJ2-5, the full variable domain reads GAGVSQSPRYKVTKRGQDVALRCDPISGHVSLYWYRQALGQGPEFLTYFNYEAQQDKSGLPNDRFSAERPEGSISTLTIQRTEQRDSAMYRCASSPSGGTGQETQYFGPGTRLLVL.

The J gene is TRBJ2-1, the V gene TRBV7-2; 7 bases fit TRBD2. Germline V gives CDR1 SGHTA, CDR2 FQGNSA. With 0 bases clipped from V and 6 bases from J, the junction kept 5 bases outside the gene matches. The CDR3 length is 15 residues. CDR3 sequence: CASSLASASGNEQFF. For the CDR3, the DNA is TGTGCCAGCAGCTTAGCATCGGCTAGCGGCAATGAGCAGTTCTTC.

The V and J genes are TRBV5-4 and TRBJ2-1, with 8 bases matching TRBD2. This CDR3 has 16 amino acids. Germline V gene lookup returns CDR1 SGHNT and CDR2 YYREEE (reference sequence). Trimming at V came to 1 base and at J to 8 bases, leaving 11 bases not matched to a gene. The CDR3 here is CASSLYGTRSFDEQFF. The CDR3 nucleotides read TGTGCCAGCAGCTTGTACGGGACTAGATCTTTCGATGAGCAGTTCTTC.

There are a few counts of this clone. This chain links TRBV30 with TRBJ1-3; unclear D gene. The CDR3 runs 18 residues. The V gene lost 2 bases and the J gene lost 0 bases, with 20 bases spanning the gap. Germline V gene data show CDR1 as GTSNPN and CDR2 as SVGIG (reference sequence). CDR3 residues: CAWSPTTYSQNSGNTIYF. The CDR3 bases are TGTGCCTGGAGTCCTACAACCTACAGTCAGAACTCTGGAAACACCATATATTTT.

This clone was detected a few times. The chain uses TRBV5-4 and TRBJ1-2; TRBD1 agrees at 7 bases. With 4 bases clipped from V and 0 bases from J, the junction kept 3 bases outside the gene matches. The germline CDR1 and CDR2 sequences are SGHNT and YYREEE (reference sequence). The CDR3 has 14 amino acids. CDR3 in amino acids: CASSPGTANYGYTF. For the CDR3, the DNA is TGTGCCAGCAGCCCCGGGACAGCTAACTATGGCTACACCTTC.

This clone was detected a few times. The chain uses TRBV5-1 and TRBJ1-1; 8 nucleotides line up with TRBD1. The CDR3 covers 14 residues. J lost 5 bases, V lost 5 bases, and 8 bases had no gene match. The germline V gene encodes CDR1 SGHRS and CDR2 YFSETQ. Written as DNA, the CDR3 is TGCGCCAGCAGTAAAGGCACAGGGGGTACTGAAGCTTTCTTT. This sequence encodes CASSKGTGGTEAFF.